These 3 T cell receptor beta chains were sequenced from one sample in a study of blood T cells in healthy people across ages. PCR was performed a second time for about 7 to 12 cycles using a sample-barcoded 5' primer and a J-beta primer mix. TCRdb recomputed calls from the 5' RACE reads with MiXCR, one row per CDR3 protein. In the table there are roughly 2 million distinct CDR3 sequences, less than 50% of which are singletons. Sequencing was carried out using blood. The receptors stem from a woman between 35 and 50 years old in good health.

This clonotype was found a few times. The chain combines TRBV4-3 with TRBJ2-3, with D perhaps TRBD1 (5 bases). V gave up 0 bases and J gave up 4 bases, with 14 bases separating them. This CDR3 contains 16 residues. CDR1 is LGHNA and CDR2 is YSLEER in the germline V gene. CDR3 in amino acids: CASSQDWQGGSDTQYF. CDR3 bases: TGCGCCAGCAGCCAAGATTGGCAGGGTGGGTCAGATACGCAGTATTTT.

The chain has TRBV28 and TRBJ2-1; TRBD2 aligns across 7 bases. The CDR3 consists of 14 residues. The germline gives CDR1 MDHEN, CDR2 SYDVKM. V was pared by 7 bases and J by 8 bases, with 11 bases of the junction left unmatched. CDR3 protein: CASNPSGLEDEQFF. In nucleotides, the CDR3 is TGTGCCAGCAATCCTAGCGGCCTTGAAGATGAGCAGTTCTTC.

This sequence joins TRBV2 and TRBJ2-3, with 11 bases aligning to TRBD2. V shed 7 bases and J 4 bases; nucleotides not matched to a gene: 7. Germline V gene data show CDR1 as SNHLY and CDR2 as FYNNEI. This CDR3 comprises 15 residues. The CDR3 region has the DNA TGTGCCAGCAAAAACACTAGCGGGGGTTCAGATACGCAGTATTTT. Protein product: CASKNTSGGSDTQYF.